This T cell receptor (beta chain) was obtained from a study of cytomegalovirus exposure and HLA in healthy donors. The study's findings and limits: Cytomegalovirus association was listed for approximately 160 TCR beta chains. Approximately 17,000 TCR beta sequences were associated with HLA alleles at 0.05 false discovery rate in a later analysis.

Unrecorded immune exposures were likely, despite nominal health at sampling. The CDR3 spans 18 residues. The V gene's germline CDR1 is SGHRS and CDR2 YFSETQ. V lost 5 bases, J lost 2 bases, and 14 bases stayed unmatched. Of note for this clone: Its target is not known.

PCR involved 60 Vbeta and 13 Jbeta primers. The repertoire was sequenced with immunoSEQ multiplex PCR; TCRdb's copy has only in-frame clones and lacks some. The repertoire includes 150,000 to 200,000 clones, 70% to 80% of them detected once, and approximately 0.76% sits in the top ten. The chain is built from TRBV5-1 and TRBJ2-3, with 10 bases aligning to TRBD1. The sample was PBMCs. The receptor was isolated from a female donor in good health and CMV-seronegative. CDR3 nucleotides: TGCGCCAGCAGGAGCTTCCCGCGACAGGGGGCCGACACAGATACGCAGTATTTT. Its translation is CASRSFPRQGADTDTQYF.